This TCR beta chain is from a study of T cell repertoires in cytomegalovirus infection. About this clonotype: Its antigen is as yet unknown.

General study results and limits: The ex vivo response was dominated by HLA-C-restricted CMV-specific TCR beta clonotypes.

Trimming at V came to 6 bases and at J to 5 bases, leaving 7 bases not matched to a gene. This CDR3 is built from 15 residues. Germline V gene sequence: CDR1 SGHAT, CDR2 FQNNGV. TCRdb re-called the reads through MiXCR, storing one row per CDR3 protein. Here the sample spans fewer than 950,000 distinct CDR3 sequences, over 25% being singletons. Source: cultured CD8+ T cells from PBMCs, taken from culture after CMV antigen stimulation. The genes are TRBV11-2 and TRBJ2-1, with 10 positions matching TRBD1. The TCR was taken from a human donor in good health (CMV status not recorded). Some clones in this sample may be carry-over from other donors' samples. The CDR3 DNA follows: TGTGCCAGCAGGACCGGGACAGGGGTTCACAATGAGCAGTTCTTC. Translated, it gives CASRTGTGVHNEQFF.